This T cell receptor (beta chain) came from a study of control samples from healthy donors and cancer patients. Germline CDR1 reads SGHRS; CDR2 reads YFSETQ. The CDR3 totals 11 residues. V was pared by 6 bases and J by 4 bases, with 7 bases between. Only in-frame clones appear in the TCRdb table, and some are missing; sequencing was by immunoSEQ multiplex PCR. The data show 80,000 or so clones, with approximately 92% seen just once and approximately 5.8% held by the top ten. This sequence originates from a woman aged 55-70 years in good health. Sequences were obtained from blood. V is TRBV5-1 and J is TRBJ2-5, with D unclear. The CDR3 DNA is TGCGCCAGCAAGGGTCGAGAGACCCAGTACTTC. Protein: CASKGRETQYF.